The 9 T cell receptor beta chains presented below share a single source sample, sequenced in a study of T cells in localized non-small cell lung cancer. Generated by immunoSEQ multiplex PCR, the TCRdb table keeps only in-frame clones and is missing some. The sample has about 76,000 clones, around 85% seen once; the top ten hold under 1.5%. Sequencing used peripheral blood, obtained before any cancer treatment. The receptors come from a female donor aged 60 or older with stage I lung adenocarcinoma.

The DNA for the CDR3 is TGTGCCAGCAGTGCCCGAGGGAGACTAGCGGGGGGTGGTGTTGAGACCCAGTACTTC. It translates to CASSARGRLAGGGVETQYF. This chain links TRBV6-1 with TRBJ2-5; 13 bases are shared with TRBD2. Germline V lookup: CDR1 MNHNS, CDR2 SASEGT. The length of the CDR3 is 19 residues. V dropped 4 bases and J dropped 5; count of bases not matched to a gene: 16.

The chain is built from TRBV9 and TRBJ2-7, with 10 bases aligning to TRBD2. This CDR3 is 15 amino acids long. Germline CDR1 reads SGDLS; CDR2 reads YYNGEE. V lost 6 bases and J lost 1; bases outside the gene matches: 7. Here the CDR3 reads CASTPSGSSSYEQYF. The CDR3 nucleotides read TGTGCCAGCACCCCTAGCGGGAGCTCTTCCTACGAGCAGTACTTC.

The J gene is TRBJ1-1, the V gene TRBV11-3; 7 bases are shared with TRBD1. Germline-derived CDR1 and CDR2 are SGHNT and YENEEA. Trimming at V came to 5 bases and at J to 5 bases, leaving 14 bases not matched to a gene. This CDR3 comprises 16 residues. The CDR3 loop is CASSNPGGGRLTEAFF. The CDR3 DNA reads TGTGCCAGCAGCAACCCAGGGGGGGGAAGATTGACTGAAGCTTTCTTT.

The rearrangement uses TRBV2 and TRBJ1-5; D call uncertain. CDR1 and CDR2 (germline): SNHLY, FYNNEI. The CDR3 runs 14 residues. The V end was cut by 4 bases, the J end by 0 bases, with 7 bases between. The DNA of the CDR3 is TGTGCCAGCAGTGCGGACGGTAGCAATCAGCCCCAGCATTTT. Encoded protein: CASSADGSNQPQHF. The complete variable domain, with remaining parts taken from reference TRBV2 and TRBJ1-5, reads EPEVTQTPSHQVTQMGQEVILRCVPISNHLYFYWYRQILGQKVEFLVSFYNNEISEKSEIFDDQFSVERPDGSNFTLKIRSTKLEDSAMYFCASSADGSNQPQHFGDGTRLSIL.

V and J are TRBV27 and TRBJ1-5, with a weak D call TRBD1 (5 bases). The germline V gene encodes CDR1 MNHEY and CDR2 SMNVEV (reference sequence). The CDR3 loop spans 12 amino acids. V lost 7 bases to trimming and J lost 2 bases, with 6 bases between them. CDR3 sequence: CASKTGNQPQHF. CDR3 in DNA: TGTGCCAGCAAGACAGGCAATCAGCCCCAGCATTTT.

The rearrangement uses TRBV7-2 and TRBJ2-5, with a tentative D call TRBD2 (5 bases). The CDR3 sequence is 13 residues long. Deletions cut 5 bases from V and 6 bases from J, with 13 bases between. Germline V lookup: CDR1 SGHTA, CDR2 FQGNSA. CDR3 region: CASSLGVLQTQYF. The CDR3, as DNA: TGTGCCAGCAGCCTCGGGGTCCTCCAGACCCAGTACTTC.

This clone showed up just once. The chain joins TRBV7-2 to TRBJ2-7, with 11 bases aligning to TRBD2. Trimming took 5 bases from V and 6 from J; bases not matched to a gene: 6. This CDR3 has 14 residues. CDR1 is SGHTA, CDR2 FQGNSA, per germline. Here the CDR3 DNA reads TGTGCCAGCAGCGAACTAGCGGGAGTGGTCGAGCAGTACTTC. It yields the protein CASSELAGVVEQYF.

V usage is TRBV6-4 and J usage is TRBJ2-6; no firm D call. The CDR3 extends over 16 amino acids. Germline V gives CDR1 MRHNA, CDR2 SNTAGT. Trimming removed 3 bases at V and 1 base at J, with 10 bases between. The CDR3, as DNA: TGTGCCAGCAGTGAAAAACACGAATCTGGGGCCAACGTCCTGACTTTC. Translation gives CASSEKHESGANVLTF.

The chain has TRBV5-1 and TRBJ2-1, with D possibly called TRBD1 or TRBD2 (5 bases each). This CDR3 has 13 residues. V was pared by 5 bases and J by 7 bases, with 13 bases between. Germline V gene lookup returns CDR1 SGHRS and CDR2 YFSETQ. CDR3 sequence: CASSWGSKNEQFF. CDR3 DNA sequence: TGCGCCAGCAGTTGGGGGAGCAAGAATGAGCAGTTCTTC.